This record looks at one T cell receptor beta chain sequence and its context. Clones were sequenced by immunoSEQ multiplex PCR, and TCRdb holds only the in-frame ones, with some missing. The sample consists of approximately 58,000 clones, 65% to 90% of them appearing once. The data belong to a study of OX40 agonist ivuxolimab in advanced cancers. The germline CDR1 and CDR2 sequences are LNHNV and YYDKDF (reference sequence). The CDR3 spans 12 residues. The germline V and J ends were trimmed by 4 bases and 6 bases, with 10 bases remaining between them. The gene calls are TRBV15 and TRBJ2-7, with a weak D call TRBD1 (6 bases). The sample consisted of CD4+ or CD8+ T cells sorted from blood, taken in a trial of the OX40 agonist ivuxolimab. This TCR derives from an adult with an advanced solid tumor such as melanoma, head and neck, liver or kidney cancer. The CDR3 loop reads CATSIDRSEQYF. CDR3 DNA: TGTGCCACCAGCATTGACAGGTCCGAGCAGTACTTC.